Included here is one TCR beta chain sequence, with context. Its antigen is currently unknown. V dropped 5 bases and J dropped 8; count of bases not matched to a gene: 10. The germline CDR1 and CDR2 sequences are MNHNS and SASEGT. The CDR3 is 15 amino acids. Using immunoSEQ multiplex PCR, the repertoire was profiled, and TCRdb retains in-frame clones only, with some absent. The sample has roughly 640,000 clones, around 72% seen once; the top ten hold less than 2%. The sample belongs to a study of shared clonotypes between healthy human individuals. Study at large: For every donor, three CD4 naive, three CD4 memory, two CD8 naive and one CD8 memory plates were used.

Overall study findings and caveats: Donor clonotype sharing was expected to depend on sequencing depth. A few donors had about 5% of their naive CD4 clonotypes in common.

The V and J genes are TRBV6-1 and TRBJ1-4; 8 bases agree with TRBD1. Sequencing used memory CD4+ T cells sorted from blood. As for subset: CD45RA-negative fraction. The sequence was collected from a woman aged 25 to 45 in good health. The CDR3 DNA reads TGTGCCAGCAGTAGTAACACAGGGGGTGAGGAAAAACTGTTTTTT. Translated: CASSSNTGGEEKLFF.